The 30 T cell receptor beta chains below were found in one sample sequenced in a study of blood T cell repertoires in COVID-19. Profiled with immunoSEQ multiplex PCR; TCRdb holds only in-frame clones, not every one. The repertoire holds 70,000 to 95,000 clones, with almost 85% as singletons. The sample taken for sequencing was peripheral blood. The receptors here all came from a human donor in a cohort sampled during active COVID-19.

This sequence joins TRBV2 and TRBJ1-2; D is undetermined. This CDR3 is built from 13 residues. Germline values: CDR1 SNHLY, CDR2 FYNNEI. Trimming left V 6 bases short and J 2 bases short, with 10 bases between. CDR3 sequence (DNA): TGTGCCAGCAGCCAAGGACTCAACTATGGCTACACCTTC. This translates into CASSQGLNYGYTF. Complete variable domain (other parts from reference TRBV2 and TRBJ1-2): EPEVTQTPSHQVTQMGQEVILRCVPISNHLYFYWYRQILGQKVEFLVSFYNNEISEKSEIFDDQFSVERPDGSNFTLKIRSTKLEDSAMYFCASSQGLNYGYTFGSGTRLTVV.

The chain's CDR3 is CASSVGGGGAKSDTQYF. Here the CDR3 DNA reads TGTGCCAGCAGCGTAGGGGGCGGGGGGGCCAAGTCAGATACGCAGTATTTT. The chain links TRBV9 to TRBJ2-3; 9 nucleotides agree with TRBD2. From germline, CDR1 is SGDLS and CDR2 YYNGEE. CDR3 length: 17 amino acids. V shed 0 bases, J shed 4 bases, and the junction held 9 bases outside the gene matches. Looking up the rest from reference TRBV9 and TRBJ2-3 gives the full variable domain: DSGVTQTPKHLITATGQRVTLRCSPRSGDLSVYWYQQSLDQGLQFLIQYYNGEERAKGNILERFSAQQFPDLHSELNLSSLELGDSALYFCASSVGGGGAKSDTQYFGPGTRLTVL.

The rearrangement links TRBV27 to TRBJ2-3, with TRBD2 identical over 8 bases. Germline CDR1 is MNHEY and CDR2 is SMNVEV (reference sequence). The junction had 5 bases not matched to a gene; V was cut back by 3 bases and J by 6 bases. The CDR3 consists of 14 residues. In DNA form, the CDR3 reads TGTGCCAGCAGTTTCGGGGTAGCGGGGGATACGCAGTATTTT. Translation gives CASSFGVAGDTQYF.

The chain combines TRBV4-2 with TRBJ1-2; no reliable D call. Trimming pared 0 bases from V and 4 bases from J, leaving 15 bases between. This CDR3 has 16 amino acids. Germline V gene lookup returns CDR1 LGHNA and CDR2 YNFKEQ. Written as DNA, the CDR3 is TGTGCCAGCAGCCAAGACGTCACCCCCCGGGGCTATGGCTACACCTTC. This gives the protein CASSQDVTPRGYGYTF.

This clone has more than one count but fewer than ten. The rearrangement links TRBV4-2 to TRBJ2-1, with 9 bases identical to TRBD2. CDR1 is LGHNA and CDR2 is YNFKEQ in the germline V gene. CDR3 length: 16 residues. V lost 2 bases and J lost 10; bases outside the gene matches: 12. CDR3: CASSQPGRGGDWEQFF. CDR3 DNA: TGTGCCAGCAGCCAACCGGGGCGGGGGGGTGATTGGGAGCAGTTCTTC.

V and J are TRBV19 and TRBJ1-2, with TRBD1 matching 7 bases. The CDR3 contains 13 residues. Germline CDR1 reads LNHDA; CDR2 reads SQIVND (reference sequence). Trimming cost V 5 bases and J 8 bases; bases outside gene matches: 8. The CDR3 coding sequence is TGTGCCAGTAGTTCCAGACAGGGTGAAGGCTACACCTTC. It is translated as CASSSRQGEGYTF. Full variable domain (outside the CDR3, taken from reference TRBV19 and TRBJ1-2): DGGITQSPKYLFRKEGQNVTLSCEQNLNHDAMYWYRQDPGQGLRLIYYSQIVNDFQKGDIAEGYSVSREKKESFPLTVTSAQKNPTAFYLCASSSRQGEGYTFGSGTRLTVV.

This clone was observed at least ten times. This sequence joins TRBV18 and TRBJ1-1, with 9 bases lining up with TRBD1. The CDR3 runs to 14 residues. Germline V gene lookup returns CDR1 KGHSH and CDR2 LQKENI. The J segment lost 4 bases and the V segment lost 3 bases, leaving 3 bases of the junction unmatched. The CDR3 sequence is CASSPVQGATEAFF. Here the CDR3 DNA reads TGTGCCAGCTCACCGGTACAGGGGGCCACTGAAGCTTTCTTT. The full variable domain, in which reference TRBV18 and TRBJ1-1 provide the parts outside the CDR3, is NAGVMQNPRHLVRRRGQEARLRCSPMKGHSHVYWYRQLPEEGLKFMVYLQKENIIDESGMPKERFSAEFPKEGPSILRIQQVVRGDSAAYFCASSPVQGATEAFFGQGTRLTVV.

The CDR3 sequence is CASSAQGAWDNEQFF. DNA of the CDR3: TGTGCCAGTAGTGCACAGGGGGCGTGGGACAATGAGCAGTTCTTC. The chain joins TRBV19 to TRBJ2-1, with 9 bases fitting TRBD1. This CDR3 is built from 15 residues. The germline gives CDR1 LNHDA, CDR2 SQIVND (reference sequence). Trimming removed 5 bases from V and 5 bases from J; junction bases left unmatched: 7.

The chain joins TRBV28 to TRBJ2-7; TRBD1 matches 8 bases. CDR3 length: 15 amino acids. The germline V gene encodes CDR1 MDHEN and CDR2 SYDVKM. Trimming at V came to 7 bases and at J to 3 bases, leaving 11 bases not matched to a gene. The CDR3 nucleotides read TGTGCCAGCACTCCAGGGGACAGGAGGTTCTACGAGCAGTACTTC. This codes for CASTPGDRRFYEQYF.

The chain couples TRBV2 to TRBJ1-5; D is ambiguous. The V and J ends lost 0 bases and 1 base respectively, with 10 bases between them. This CDR3 is built from 16 residues. Germline V lookup: CDR1 SNHLY, CDR2 FYNNEI. The CDR3: CASSEAQRVSNQPQHF. The CDR3 DNA sequence: TGTGCCAGCAGTGAAGCCCAGAGGGTGAGCAATCAGCCCCAGCATTTT.

In this sample, this clone turned up once. The CDR3 DNA is TGTGCCAGCACTGCGGGAGTGAACTCTGGAAACACCATATATTTT. Protein: CASTAGVNSGNTIYF. The chain couples TRBV2 to TRBJ1-3; D remains unclear. The CDR3 consists of 15 residues. From germline, CDR1 is SNHLY and CDR2 FYNNEI. Trimming stripped 7 bases from V and 0 bases from J, with 13 bases between.

The chain joins TRBV9 to TRBJ1-2, with D unclear. V shed 2 bases and J shed 1 base, with 3 bases lying between them. The CDR3 sequence is 12 residues long. Germline-derived CDR1 and CDR2 are SGDLS and YYNGEE. The CDR3 reads CASSVSNYGYTF. CDR3 in DNA: TGTGCCAGCAGCGTCAGTAACTATGGCTACACCTTC. The variable domain in full, with the rest retrieved from reference TRBV9 and TRBJ1-2, is DSGVTQTPKHLITATGQRVTLRCSPRSGDLSVYWYQQSLDQGLQFLIQYYNGEERAKGNILERFSAQQFPDLHSELNLSSLELGDSALYFCASSVSNYGYTFGSGTRLTVV.

This clone was detected a few times. The gene calls are TRBV2 and TRBJ1-1; D is unclear. This CDR3 spans 14 amino acids. The ends were cut back, 8 bases at V and 5 bases at J, with 18 bases in the middle. In germline, CDR1 is SNHLY, CDR2 FYNNEI. The CDR3 here is CASFWETSLTEAFF. The CDR3 region has the DNA TGTGCCAGCTTCTGGGAGACGTCTTTGACTGAAGCTTTCTTT.

The genes are TRBV24-1 and TRBJ2-2, with D possibly TRBD2 on 6 matching bases. Germline lookup yields CDR1 KGHDR and CDR2 SFDVKD. V dropped 7 bases and J dropped 1 base, with 18 bases sitting between them. There are 17 residues in the CDR3. The CDR3: CATSALGGPWNTGELFF. For the CDR3, the DNA is TGTGCCACCAGCGCACTGGGGGGACCCTGGAACACCGGGGAGCTGTTTTTT.

This clone was seen a single time. This chain connects TRBV28 to TRBJ1-5; 9 nucleotides align to TRBD1. The CDR3 is 17 residues long. The trim removed 5 bases at V and 1 base at J, leaving 9 bases unmatched. Looked up from germline, CDR1 is MDHEN and CDR2 is SYDVKM. This CDR3 reads CASSNRDRAGSNQPQHF. As DNA, the CDR3 is TGTGCCAGCAGTAACCGGGACAGGGCGGGCAGCAATCAGCCCCAGCATTTT.

V usage is TRBV28 and J usage is TRBJ1-5; 9 nucleotides match TRBD1. This CDR3 is 14 amino acids long. With 6 bases clipped from V and 6 bases from J, the junction kept 6 bases outside the gene matches. Germline V gene data show CDR1 as MDHEN and CDR2 as SYDVKM. CDR3 loop: CASRAGQGGQPQHF. The CDR3 DNA is TGTGCCAGCAGGGCGGGACAGGGAGGTCAGCCCCAGCATTTT.

The DNA for the CDR3 is TGTGCCAGCAGTCAATTTACTAGCGGGCTTAACTCCTACAATGAGCAGTTCTTC. Amino acid sequence: CASSQFTSGLNSYNEQFF. The genes are TRBV6-6 and TRBJ2-1; 9 bases match TRBD2. Germline loops: CDR1 MNHNY, CDR2 SVGAGI (reference sequence). V was pared by 5 bases and J by 0 bases, with 11 bases of the junction left unmatched. The CDR3 spans 18 residues.

The J gene is TRBJ1-5, the V gene TRBV2, with TRBD1 identical over 8 bases. The V segment lost 6 bases and the J segment 1 base; nucleotides outside the gene matches: 11. Germline CDR1 reads SNHLY; CDR2 reads FYNNEI. This CDR3 has 17 amino acids. The CDR3 here is CASSRRRGLTSNQPQHF. CDR3 DNA sequence: TGTGCCAGCAGCCGCCGCAGGGGGCTGACGAGCAATCAGCCCCAGCATTTT.

The chain joins TRBV18 to TRBJ1-2; 7 bases map to TRBD1. The length of the CDR3 is 16 residues. The V gene end was trimmed by 4 bases and the J gene end by 2 bases; junction bases not matched to a gene: 10. Germline values: CDR1 KGHSH, CDR2 LQKENI. CDR3 bases: TGTGCCAGCTCACTCCGTGAGACAGGGATAAACTATGGCTACACCTTC. This sequence encodes CASSLRETGINYGYTF.

The chain employs TRBV1 and TRBJ1-1; the table's D gene call, TRBD1, was not cross checked with the DNA. TRBV1 is recorded as a pseudogene. The CDR3 runs 18 residues. The CDR3 bases are TGCACCAGCAGCCAAGATCCCCGTATGACAGGGGCTGATACTGAAGCTTTCTTT. Encoded protein: CTSSQDPRMTGADTEAFF.

In this sample, this clone turned up a few times. The CDR3: CSADRGTEAFF. Here the CDR3 DNA reads TGCAGTGCTGACAGGGGGACTGAAGCTTTCTTT. This rearrangement joins TRBV20-1 to TRBJ1-1, with 9 bases aligning to TRBD1. The trim removed 5 bases at V and 5 bases at J, leaving 0 bases unmatched. CDR1 and CDR2 (germline): DFQATT, SNEGSKA (reference sequence). The CDR3 covers 11 residues.

The genes are TRBV14 and TRBJ1-2; D gene unclear. V was clipped by 0 bases and J by 4 bases, with 9 bases between them. The CDR3 extends over 14 amino acids. Germline-derived CDR1 and CDR2 are SGHDN and FVKESK. The CDR3 sequence is CASSQDIYGYGYTF. In DNA, the CDR3 is TGTGCCAGCAGCCAAGATATCTATGGCTATGGCTACACCTTC.

The chain carries TRBV3-1 (or the pseudogene TRBV3-2) and TRBJ1-4, with a weak D call TRBD1 (5 bases). The germline V gene encodes CDR1 LGHDT and CDR2 YNNKEL (reference sequence). The CDR3 is made up of 15 amino acids. Trimming took off 5 bases at V and 6 bases at J, with 16 bases between the two ends. DNA of the CDR3: TGTGCCAGCAGCACCTCCCGGGGGGTGCATGAAAAACTGTTTTTT. Translation: CASSTSRGVHEKLFF.

The chain couples TRBV28 to TRBJ1-5; D remains ambiguous. V was cut by 5 bases and J by 2 bases, with 4 bases left in between. The CDR3 runs 12 residues. Germline V CDR1 and CDR2: MDHEN, SYDVKM. CDR3 nucleotide sequence: TGTGCCAGCAGTACAGGCAATCAGCCCCAGCATTTT. It encodes CASSTGNQPQHF.

The chain has TRBV4-1 and TRBJ2-7; TRBD1 might be the D (5 bases). This CDR3 region has 16 residues. With 0 bases removed from V and 2 bases from J, the gap between germline ends came to 14 bases. CDR1 is MGHRA, CDR2 YSYEKL, per germline. The CDR3 DNA is TGCGCCAGCAGCCAAGAAGGCAGGGTGGCAACCTACGAGCAGTACTTC. Translation gives CASSQEGRVATYEQYF.

Judged by abundance, this clone is medium-sized (0.01 to 0.1%). CDR3 sequence (DNA): TGTGCCAGCAGCCACGCTCCGGAGGGGTGGACTGAAGCTTTCTTT. It yields the protein CASSHAPEGWTEAFF. The gene calls are TRBV5-5 and TRBJ1-1; D may be TRBD1 (5 bases). Germline assignment: CDR1 SGHKS and CDR2 YYEKEE (reference sequence). The germline V and J ends were trimmed by 4 bases and 5 bases, with 18 bases remaining between them. CDR3 size: 15 residues.

A few counts support this clone. The chain joins TRBV6-4 to TRBJ2-1; 13 bases map to TRBD2. CDR1 and CDR2 (germline): MRHNA, SNTAGT. The V gene end was trimmed by 6 bases and the J gene end by 4 bases; junction bases not matched to a gene: 6. This CDR3 comprises 16 residues. Here the CDR3 reads CASSTSGGAGYNEQFF. The CDR3 DNA sequence: TGTGCCAGCAGCACTAGCGGGGGGGCAGGTTACAATGAGCAGTTCTTC.

The J gene is TRBJ2-1, the V gene TRBV30; TRBD2 aligns across 13 bases. V was clipped by 0 bases and J by 5 bases; unmatched bases: 1. The CDR3 totals 15 residues. CDR1 and CDR2 from the germline V gene are GTSNPN and SVGIG (reference sequence). CDR3 sequence: CAWSVGLAGDNEQFF. The CDR3 nucleotides are TGTGCCTGGAGTGTAGGACTAGCGGGGGACAATGAGCAGTTCTTC.

The CDR3 bases are TGCGCCAGCAGCTTACAGGACGCTAGCACAGATACGCAGTATTTT. Its translation is CASSLQDASTDTQYF. This rearrangement joins TRBV5-1 to TRBJ2-3; tentatively, D is TRBD1 (5 bases). V gave up 2 bases and J gave up 0 bases, with 10 bases separating them. This CDR3 contains 15 residues. The germline V gene encodes CDR1 SGHRS and CDR2 YFSETQ.

The chain couples TRBV6-6 to TRBJ1-2; maybe TRBD1 (5 bases). The germline V and J ends were trimmed by 7 bases and 8 bases, with 14 bases remaining between them. Germline V gene sequence: CDR1 MNHNY, CDR2 SVGAGI (reference sequence). CDR3 size: 12 residues. The CDR3, as DNA: TGTGCCAGCACGGAGGGACTGGAAGGCTACACCTTC. It yields the protein CASTEGLEGYTF.